The TCR beta chain under discussion was sequenced for a study of vaccination and CD4 T cells after COVID-19. Findings of the study overall: Median SARS-CoV-2-reactive clonotype numbers went from roughly 19 to 38; this increase was not significant.

The treatment here: roughly ten-day PBMC culture with coronavirus spike peptide pools or control peptides (ViraFEST assay). Losses at the gene ends were 5 bases for V and 4 bases for J; bases not matched to a gene: 7. The CDR3 runs to 15 residues. By share, this clonotype ranks as hyperexpanded. What it binds is unknown. Researchers used the Oncomine TCR Beta short-read assay to sequence DNA from cultured CD4+ T cells. Someone extracted genomic DNA from cultured CD4+ T cells. TCRdb passed the PCR reads through MiXCR, listing each CDR3 protein once. The sample includes about 5,000 distinct CDR3 sequences, roughly 46% of them seen just once.

This clonotype was obtained from a human donor who had recovered from COVID-19. The chain couples TRBV12-3 or TRBV12-4 to TRBJ1-5; TRBD1 matches at 8 bases. Sequences were derived from CD4+ T cells from blood, cultured in vitro, sampled after SARS-CoV-2 vaccination. The CDR3 spells CASSAGTGNNQPQHF. In nucleotides, the CDR3 is TGTGCCAGCAGTGCCGGGACAGGCAATAATCAGCCCCAGCATTTT.